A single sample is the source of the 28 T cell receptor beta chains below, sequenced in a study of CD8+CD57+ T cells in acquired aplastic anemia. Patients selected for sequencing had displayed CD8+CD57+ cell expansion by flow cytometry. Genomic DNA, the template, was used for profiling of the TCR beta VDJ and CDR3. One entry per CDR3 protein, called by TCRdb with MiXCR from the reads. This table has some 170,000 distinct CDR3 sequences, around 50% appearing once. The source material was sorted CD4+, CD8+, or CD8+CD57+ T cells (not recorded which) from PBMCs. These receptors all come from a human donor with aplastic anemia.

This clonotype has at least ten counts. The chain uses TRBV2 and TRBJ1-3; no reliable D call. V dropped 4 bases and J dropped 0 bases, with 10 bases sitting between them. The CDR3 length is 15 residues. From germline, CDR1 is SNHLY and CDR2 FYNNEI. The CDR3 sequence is CASSGSFISGNTIYF. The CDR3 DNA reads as TGTGCCAGCAGTGGTAGCTTTATCTCTGGAAACACCATATATTTT.

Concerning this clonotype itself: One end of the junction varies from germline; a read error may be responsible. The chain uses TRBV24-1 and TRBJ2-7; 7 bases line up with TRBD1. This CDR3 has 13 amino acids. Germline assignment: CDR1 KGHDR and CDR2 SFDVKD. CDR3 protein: CASSSGQDYEQYF. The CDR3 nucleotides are TGTGCCAGCAGTTCCGGACAGGACTACGAGCAGTACTTC.

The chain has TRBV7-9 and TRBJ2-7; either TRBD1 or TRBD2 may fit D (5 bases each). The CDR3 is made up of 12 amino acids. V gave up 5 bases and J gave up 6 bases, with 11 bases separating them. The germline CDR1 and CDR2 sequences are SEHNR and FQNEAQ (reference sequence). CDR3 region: CASSQSGPEQYF. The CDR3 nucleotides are TGTGCCAGCAGCCAATCGGGGCCCGAGCAGTACTTC.

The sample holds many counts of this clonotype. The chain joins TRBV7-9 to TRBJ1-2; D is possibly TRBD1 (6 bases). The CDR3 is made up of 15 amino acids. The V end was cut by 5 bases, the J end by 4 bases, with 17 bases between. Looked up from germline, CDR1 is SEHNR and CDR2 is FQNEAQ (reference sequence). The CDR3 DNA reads TGTGCCAGCAGCGCAAGGGGGGGGCATGGCTATGGCTACACCTTC. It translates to CASSARGGHGYGYTF.

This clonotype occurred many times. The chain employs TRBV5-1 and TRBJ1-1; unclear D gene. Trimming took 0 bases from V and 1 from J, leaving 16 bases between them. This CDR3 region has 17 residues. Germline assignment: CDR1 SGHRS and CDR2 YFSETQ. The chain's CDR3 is CASSLAVGQVANTEAFF. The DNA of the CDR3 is TGCGCCAGCAGCTTGGCCGTTGGGCAGGTTGCGAACACTGAAGCTTTCTTT.

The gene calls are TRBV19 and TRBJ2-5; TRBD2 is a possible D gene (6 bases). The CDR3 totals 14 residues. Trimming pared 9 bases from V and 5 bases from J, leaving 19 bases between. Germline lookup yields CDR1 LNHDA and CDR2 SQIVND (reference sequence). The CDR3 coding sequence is TGTGCCAGCTTCGAGTGGCGGGCGGGGGAGACCCAGTACTTC. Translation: CASFEWRAGETQYF.

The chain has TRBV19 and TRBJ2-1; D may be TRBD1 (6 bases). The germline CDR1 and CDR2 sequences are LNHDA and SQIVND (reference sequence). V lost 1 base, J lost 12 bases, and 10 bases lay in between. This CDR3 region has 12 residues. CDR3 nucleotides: TGTGCCAGTAGTATAGCAGGGGAAGGGCAGTTCTTC. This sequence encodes CASSIAGEGQFF. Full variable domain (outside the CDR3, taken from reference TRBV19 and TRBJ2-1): DGGITQSPKYLFRKEGQNVTLSCEQNLNHDAMYWYRQDPGQGLRLIYYSQIVNDFQKGDIAEGYSVSREKKESFPLTVTSAQKNPTAFYLCASSIAGEGQFFGPGTRLTVL.

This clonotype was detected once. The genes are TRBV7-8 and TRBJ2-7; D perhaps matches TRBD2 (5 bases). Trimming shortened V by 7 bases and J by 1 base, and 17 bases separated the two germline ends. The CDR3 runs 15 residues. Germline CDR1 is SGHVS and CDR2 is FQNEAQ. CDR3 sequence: CASNNGRGASYEQYF. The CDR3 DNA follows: TGTGCCAGCAACAATGGACGGGGAGCGTCCTACGAGCAGTACTTC.

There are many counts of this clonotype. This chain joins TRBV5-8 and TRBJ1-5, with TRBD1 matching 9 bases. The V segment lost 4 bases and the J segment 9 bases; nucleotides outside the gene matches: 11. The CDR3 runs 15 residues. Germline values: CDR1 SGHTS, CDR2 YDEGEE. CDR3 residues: CASSPMTGGVGPQHF. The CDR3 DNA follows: TGTGCCAGCAGCCCCATGACAGGGGGTGTGGGGCCCCAGCATTTT.

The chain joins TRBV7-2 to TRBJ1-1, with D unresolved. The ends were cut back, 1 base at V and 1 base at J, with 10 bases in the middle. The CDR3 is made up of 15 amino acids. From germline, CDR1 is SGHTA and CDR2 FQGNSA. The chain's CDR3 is CASSLGHRKNTEAFF. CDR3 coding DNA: TGTGCCAGCAGCTTAGGACACAGAAAGAACACTGAAGCTTTCTTT. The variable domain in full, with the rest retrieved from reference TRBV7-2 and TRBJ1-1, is GAGVSQSPSNKVTEKGKDVELRCDPISGHTALYWYRQSLGQGLEFLIYFQGNSAPDKSGLPSDRFSAERTGGSVSTLTIQRTQQEDSAVYLCASSLGHRKNTEAFFGQGTRLTVV.

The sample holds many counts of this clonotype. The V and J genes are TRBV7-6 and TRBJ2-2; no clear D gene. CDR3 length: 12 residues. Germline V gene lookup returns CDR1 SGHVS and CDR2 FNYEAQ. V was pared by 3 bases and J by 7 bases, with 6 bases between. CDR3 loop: CASSFGDGELFF. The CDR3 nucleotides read TGTGCCAGCAGCTTTGGAGACGGGGAGCTGTTTTTT.

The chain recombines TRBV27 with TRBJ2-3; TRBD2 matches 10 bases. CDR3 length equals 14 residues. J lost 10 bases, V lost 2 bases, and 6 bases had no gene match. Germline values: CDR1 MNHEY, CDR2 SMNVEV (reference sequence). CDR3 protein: CASSLASGGLPQYF. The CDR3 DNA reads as TGTGCCAGCAGTTTAGCTAGCGGGGGCCTTCCGCAGTATTTT.

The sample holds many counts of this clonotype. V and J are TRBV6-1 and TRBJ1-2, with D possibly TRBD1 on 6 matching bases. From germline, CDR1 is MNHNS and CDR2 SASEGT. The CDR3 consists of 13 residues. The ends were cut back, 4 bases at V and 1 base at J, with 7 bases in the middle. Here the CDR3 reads CASSGQVNYGYTF. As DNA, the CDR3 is TGTGCCAGCAGTGGACAGGTTAACTATGGCTACACCTTC.

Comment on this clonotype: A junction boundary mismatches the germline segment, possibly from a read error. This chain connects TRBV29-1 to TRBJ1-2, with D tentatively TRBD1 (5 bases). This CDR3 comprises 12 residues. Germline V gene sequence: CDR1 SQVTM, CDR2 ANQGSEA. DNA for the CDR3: TGCAGCGCTAAGACAGAAAACTGTGGCTACACCTTC. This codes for CSAKTENCGYTF. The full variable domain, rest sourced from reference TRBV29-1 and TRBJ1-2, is SAVISQKPSRDICQRGTSLTIQCQVDSQVTMMFWYRQQPGQSLTLIATANQGSEATYESGFVIDKFPISRPNLTFSTLTVSNMSPEDSSIYLCSAKTENCGYTFGSGTRLTVV.

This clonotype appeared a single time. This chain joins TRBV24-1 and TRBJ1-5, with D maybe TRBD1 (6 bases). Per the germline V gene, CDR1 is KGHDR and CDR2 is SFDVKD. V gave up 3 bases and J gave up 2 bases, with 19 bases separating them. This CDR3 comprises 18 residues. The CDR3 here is CATSDPTGGAGCNQPQHF. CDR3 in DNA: TGTGCCACCAGTGATCCGACGGGGGGGGCAGGATGCAATCAGCCCCAGCATTTT.

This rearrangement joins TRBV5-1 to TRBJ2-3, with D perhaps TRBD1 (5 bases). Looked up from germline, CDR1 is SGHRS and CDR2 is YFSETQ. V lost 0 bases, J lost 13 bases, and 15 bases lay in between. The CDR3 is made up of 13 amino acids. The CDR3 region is CASSLGGQTEEYF. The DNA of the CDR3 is TGCGCCAGCAGCTTGGGGGGCCAGACAGAGGAGTATTTT.

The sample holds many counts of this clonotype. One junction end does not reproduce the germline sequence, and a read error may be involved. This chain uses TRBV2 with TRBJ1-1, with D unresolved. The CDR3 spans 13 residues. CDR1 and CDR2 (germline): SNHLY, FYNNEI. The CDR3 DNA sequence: TGTGCCAGCGGTGAGCTGCCGAACACTGAAGCTTTCTTT. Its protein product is CASGELPNTEAFF.

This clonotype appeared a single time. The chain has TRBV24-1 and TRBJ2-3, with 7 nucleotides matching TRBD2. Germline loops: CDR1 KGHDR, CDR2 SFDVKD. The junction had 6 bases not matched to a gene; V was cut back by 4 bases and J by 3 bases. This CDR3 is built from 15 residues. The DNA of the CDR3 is TGTGCCACCAGTGAGTTGACTAGCTCGACAGATACGCAGTATTTT. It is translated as CATSELTSSTDTQYF.

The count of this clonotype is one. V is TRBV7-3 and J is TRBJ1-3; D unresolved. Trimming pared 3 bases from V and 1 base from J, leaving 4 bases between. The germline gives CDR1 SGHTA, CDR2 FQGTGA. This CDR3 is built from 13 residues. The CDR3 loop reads CASSFASGNTIYF. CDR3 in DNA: TGTGCCAGCAGCTTCGCGTCTGGAAACACCATATATTTT.

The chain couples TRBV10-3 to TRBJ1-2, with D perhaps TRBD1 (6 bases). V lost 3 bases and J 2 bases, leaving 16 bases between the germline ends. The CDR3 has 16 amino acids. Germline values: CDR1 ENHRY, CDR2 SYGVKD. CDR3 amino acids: CAISEPDRLQNYGYTF. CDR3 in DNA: TGTGCCATCAGTGAACCGGACAGACTCCAAAACTATGGCTACACCTTC.

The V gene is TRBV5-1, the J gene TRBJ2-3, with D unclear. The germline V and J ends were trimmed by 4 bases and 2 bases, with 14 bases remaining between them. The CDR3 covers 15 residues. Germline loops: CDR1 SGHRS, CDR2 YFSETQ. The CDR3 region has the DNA TGCGCCAGCAGCCCCACATTATGGGTCACAGATACGCAGTATTTT. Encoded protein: CASSPTLWVTDTQYF.

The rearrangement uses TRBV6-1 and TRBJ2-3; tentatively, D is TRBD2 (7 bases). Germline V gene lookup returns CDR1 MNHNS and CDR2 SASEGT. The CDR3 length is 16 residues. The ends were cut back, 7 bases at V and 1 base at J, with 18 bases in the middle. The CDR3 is CASKSWGGGRTDTQYF. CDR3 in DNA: TGTGCCAGCAAATCGTGGGGCGGGGGCCGCACAGATACGCAGTATTTT.

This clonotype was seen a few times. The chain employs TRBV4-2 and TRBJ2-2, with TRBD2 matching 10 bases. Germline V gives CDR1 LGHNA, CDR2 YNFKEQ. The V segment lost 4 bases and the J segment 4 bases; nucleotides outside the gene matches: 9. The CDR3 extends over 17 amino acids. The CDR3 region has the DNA TGTGCCAGCAGCCCCCCCAGCGGGGGGGCCGGCACCGGGGAGCTGTTTTTT. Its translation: CASSPPSGGAGTGELFF.

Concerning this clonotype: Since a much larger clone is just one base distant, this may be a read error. CDR3 sequence (DNA): TGTGCCATCAGTGAGGAATGGGAGACGCGTCAGCCCCAGCATTTT. Its translation is CAISEEWETRQPQHF. The chain carries TRBV10-3 and TRBJ1-5; D uncertain. The CDR3 is 15 residues long. The V and J ends lost 2 bases and 6 bases respectively, with 14 bases between them. CDR1 and CDR2 (germline): ENHRY, SYGVKD.

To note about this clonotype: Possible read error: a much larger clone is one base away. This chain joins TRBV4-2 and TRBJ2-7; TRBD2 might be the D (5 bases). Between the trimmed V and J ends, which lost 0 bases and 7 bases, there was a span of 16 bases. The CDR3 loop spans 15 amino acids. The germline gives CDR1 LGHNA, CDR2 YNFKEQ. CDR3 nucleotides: TGTGCCAGCAGCCAAGATTCGGAGGTCGGCATAGAGCAGTACTTC. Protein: CASSQDSEVGIEQYF.

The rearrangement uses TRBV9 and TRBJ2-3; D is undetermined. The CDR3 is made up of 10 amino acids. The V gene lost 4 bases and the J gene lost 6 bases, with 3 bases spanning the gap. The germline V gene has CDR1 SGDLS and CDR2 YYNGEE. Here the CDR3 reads CASSLDTQYF. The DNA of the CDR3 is TGTGCCAGCAGCTTGGATACGCAGTATTTT.

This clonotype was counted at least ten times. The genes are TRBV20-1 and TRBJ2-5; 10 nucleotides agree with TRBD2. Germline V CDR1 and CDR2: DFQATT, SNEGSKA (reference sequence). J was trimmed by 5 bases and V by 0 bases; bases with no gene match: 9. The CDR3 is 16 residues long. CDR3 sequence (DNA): TGCAGTGCTAGAGAGGGGGAGAGCGGGGGGGCTGAGACCCAGTACTTC. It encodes CSAREGESGGAETQYF.

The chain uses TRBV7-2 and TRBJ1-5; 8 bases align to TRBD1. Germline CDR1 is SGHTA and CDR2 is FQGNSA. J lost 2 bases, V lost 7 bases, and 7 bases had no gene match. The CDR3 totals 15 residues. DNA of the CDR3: TGTGCCAGCACTTATGGACAGGGTGGCAATCAGCCCCAGCATTTT. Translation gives CASTYGQGGNQPQHF. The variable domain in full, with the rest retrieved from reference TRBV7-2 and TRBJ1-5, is GAGVSQSPSNKVTEKGKDVELRCDPISGHTALYWYRQSLGQGLEFLIYFQGNSAPDKSGLPSDRFSAERTGGSVSTLTIQRTQQEDSAVYLCASTYGQGGNQPQHFGDGTRLSIL.